This T cell receptor (beta chain) is drawn from a study of blood T cell repertoires in COVID-19. Study at large: Both acute and convalescent COVID-19 samples were obtained from the United States, Italy and Spain. Sources were T cells, B-cell-depleted T cells, or PBMCs; the material itself was cDNA or gDNA.

In the original analysis: Reference gene primer amplification gave nucleated cell count estimates. Sequencing used immunoSEQ multiplex PCR; TCRdb keeps in-frame clones, though not all of them. V and J calls plus clone size are reproduced from that table; the DNA served to infer D and trimming. The table shows about 300,000 clones, with approximately 89% occurring only once. This clone was found once. The sample was peripheral blood. This receptor was taken from a woman aged 30 to 39 who had recovered from COVID-19.

The CDR3 here is CASSLSRQGSYEQYF. The CDR3 nucleotides read TGTGCCAGCAGCTTATCCCGGCAGGGGAGCTACGAGCAGTACTTC. This chain joins TRBV7-6 and TRBJ2-7; maybe TRBD1 (6 bases). The CDR3 runs to 15 residues. Trimming left V 2 bases short and J 3 bases short, with 14 bases between. Germline CDR1 reads SGHVS; CDR2 reads FNYEAQ.